This TCR beta chain comes out of a study of cytomegalovirus exposure and HLA in healthy donors. Study results and caveats: It was in a later analysis that TCR association rates were seen to vary by HLA locus, highest for DRB1 and lowest for HLA-C. HLA allele associations emerged for around 15,000 TCR beta sequences in a later analysis, at 0.05 false discovery rate.

This clone was detected once. Its antigen is not identified. 60 Vbeta and 13 Jbeta primers were used in PCR. Sequenced by immunoSEQ multiplex PCR; TCRdb stores in-frame clones only, minus some. The top ten hold 10% to 13% of the sample, which has approximately 210,000 clones, about four fifths seen once. Germline CDR1 MNHEY, CDR2 SMNVEV (reference sequence). The CDR3 runs 16 residues. V lost 6 bases, J lost 5 bases, and 11 bases stayed unmatched. The V gene is TRBV27, the J gene TRBJ1-2; TRBD1 agrees at 11 bases. Sequenced input: PBMCs. The receptor's source is a woman between 45 and 60 years old in good health and CMV-seropositive. DNA for the CDR3: TGTGCCAGCAGCCCAAACCGGGACAGGGGGTCTTATGGCTACACCTTC. Protein sequence: CASSPNRDRGSYGYTF.